What follows describes a single T cell receptor beta chain. Its specificity is unknown. The data originate from a study of shared clonotypes between healthy human individuals. The CDR3 totals 14 residues. The germline gives CDR1 SNHLY, CDR2 FYNNEI. Trimming at V came to 8 bases and at J to 0 bases, leaving 6 bases not matched to a gene. Assay: immunoSEQ multiplex PCR; the TCRdb copy retains only in-frame clones and omits some. The sample includes roughly 1.4 million clones, less than 99% of them seen just once. Study-wide findings and caveats: Naive CD4 clonotypes were shared across several donors at 5% to 6%. Generally, naive subsets (rather than memory subsets) showed larger estimated richness.

The chain recombines TRBV2 with TRBJ2-7; 8 bases match TRBD1. Sequenced material: naive CD4+ T cells sorted from blood. The subset was: CD45RA+ positively selected. The receptor's source is a man between 25 and 39 years old in good health. The DNA of the CDR3 is TGTGCCAGCCGTTACAGGGGGAGCTCCTACGAGCAGTACTTC. This codes for CASRYRGSSYEQYF.